A selection of T cell receptor beta chains follows, all from one sample in a study of cytomegalovirus exposure and HLA in healthy donors. Libraries were prepared by immunoSEQ multiplex PCR; TCRdb keeps only in-frame clonotypes and omits some of them. The profile shows some 87,000 clones, roughly 79% of them singletons. What was sequenced was PBMCs. These TCRs come from a man aged 18 to 30 in good health and CMV-seropositive. CDR3s include the opening cysteine and the closing phenylalanine or tryptophan. Each record gives: V gene, J gene, D gene, clone size, CDR3 DNA, CDR3 protein. A D gene is named only where the DNA matches it firmly. Clone size is given for some rows only: seen once, a few or many times, or a class if the clone is expanded.

TRBV5-4	TRBJ2-7	NA	NA	TGTGCCAGCAGCTTAGGAGAGTACGAGCAGTACTTC	CASSLGEYEQYF
TRBV5-8	TRBJ2-4	NA	few	TGTGCCAGCAGCTTGGAGAGGCATTTAGGAGAGTACTTC	CASSLERHLGEYF
TRBV29-1	TRBJ1-2	TRBD1	once	TGCAGCGTTGGGACAGGAGTTAACTATGGCTACACCTTC	CSVGTGVNYGYTF
TRBV16	TRBJ2-2	NA	NA	TGTGCCAGCAGCCAAAGCGGGTCGAGGGCCGTCGCCGGGGAGCTGTTTTTT	CASSQSGSRAVAGELFF
TRBV10-1	TRBJ2-7	TRBD2	NA	TGCGCCAGCATGCCGGACAGAACCCAACTAGCGGGACTCCCCTACGAGCAGTACTTC	CASMPDRTQLAGLPYEQYF
TRBV2	TRBJ2-7	NA	NA	TGTGCCAGCAACAGAAACTACGAGCAGTACTTC	CASNRNYEQYF
TRBV7-9	TRBJ2-7	TRBD2	NA	TGTGCCAGCAGCTTAGCGCGGACTAGGGGCTACGAGCAGTACTTC	CASSLARTRGYEQYF
TRBV11-2	TRBJ2-5	NA	NA	TGTGCCAGCAGCTGGGCCCCACAAGAGACCCAGTACTTC	CASSWAPQETQYF
TRBV2	TRBJ1-1	NA	NA	TGTGCCAGCAGCCAGAACACTGAAGCTTTCTTT	CASSQNTEAFF
TRBV7-9	TRBJ2-7	TRBD1	NA	TGTGCCAGCAGCTTTACAGGGGCGGGCGAGCAGTACTTC	CASSFTGAGEQYF
TRBV10-3	TRBJ2-7	NA	NA	TGTGCCATCAGTGATACACGCAGCTCCTACGAGCAGTACTTC	CAISDTRSSYEQYF
TRBV12-1	TRBJ2-5	NA	NA	TGTGCCAGCAGCTACCATTCGACAGGGGGCATAGAGACCCAGTACTTC	CASSYHSTGGIETQYF
TRBV10-3	TRBJ2-5	NA	NA	TGTGCCACCTCTGTCGGATCTAGCGTCCAAGAGACCCAGTACTTC	CATSVGSSVQETQYF
TRBV5-4	TRBJ1-4	NA	NA	TGTGCCAGCAGCACCCTCCAGGGGACAACTAATGAAAAACTGTTTTTT	CASSTLQGTTNEKLFF
TRBV4-1	TRBJ2-7	TRBD1	NA	TGCGCCAGCAGCCAAGGTCTCAGGGGGCCCTACGAGCAGTACTTC	CASSQGLRGPYEQYF
TRBV5-1	TRBJ2-5	NA	NA	TGCGCCAGCAGCAACTCGGGACTCAGAGAGACCCAGTACTTC	CASSNSGLRETQYF
TRBV7-9	TRBJ1-1	NA	NA	TGTGCCAGCAGCACCCCCGGATTACAGAGAGAAGCTTTCTTT	CASSTPGLQREAFF
TRBV5-1	TRBJ2-2	NA	NA	TGCGCCAGCAGCTTGCCCCGACTAGGGCTGTTTTTT	CASSLPRLGLFF
TRBV7-8	TRBJ2-7	NA	few	TGTGCCAGCAGCTTAGCGTCGCTAGCCGACGCCTACGAGCAGTACTTC	CASSLASLADAYEQYF
TRBV10-3	TRBJ1-1	NA	NA	TGTGCCATCAGTTCCGGCGGGGGCCCGGAAACTGAAGCTTTCTTT	CAISSGGGPETEAFF
TRBV6-5	TRBJ2-3	NA	NA	TGTGCCAGTCGGGGGTCGTACACAGATACGCAGTATTTT	CASRGSYTDTQYF
TRBV7-8	TRBJ1-4	NA	NA	TGTGCCAGCAGCCCCGGCGGGCGACCCGCGGGTAAACTGTTTTTT	CASSPGGRPAGKLFF
TRBV7-2	TRBJ2-7	NA	NA	TGTGCCAGCACCACCCAGACAGGAGGATACGAGCAGTACTTC	CASTTQTGGYEQYF
TRBV28	TRBJ1-1	NA	NA	TGTGCCAGCAGTTTGTCGTGGCCTGGGCCTGAAGCTTTCTTT	CASSLSWPGPEAFF
TRBV19	TRBJ1-2	NA	few	TGTGCCAGTAGTAGAGATACGAGGGACTATGGCTACACCTTC	CASSRDTRDYGYTF
TRBV5-1	TRBJ2-3	TRBD2	NA	TGCGCCAGCGGTCCGACTAGCGGGACAGATACGCAGTATTTT	CASGPTSGTDTQYF
TRBV19	TRBJ2-5	NA	NA	TGTGCCAGTACCGCTGGCGGGGAGACCCAGTACTTC	CASTAGGETQYF
TRBV19	TRBJ1-1	TRBD1	once	TGTGCCAGTAGCTCCGGGGACAGCTACTCTCAGTTTGAAGCTTTCTTT	CASSSGDSYSQFEAFF
TRBV5-6	TRBJ2-7	NA	NA	TGTGCCAGCAGCCCGGCGGCGGTCTTCGAGCAGTACTTC	CASSPAAVFEQYF
TRBV5-1	TRBJ1-1	TRBD1	NA	TGCGCCAGCAGCTTGGTTGCAGGGAGCCAGGGGGACACTGAAGCTTTCTTT	CASSLVAGSQGDTEAFF
TRBV25-1	TRBJ1-5	NA	NA	TGTGCCAGCAGACCTAGGGGCAGCAATCAGCCCCAGCATTTT	CASRPRGSNQPQHF
TRBV4-1	TRBJ2-1	NA	few	TGCGCCAGCAGCCAAGTGGACTTAGGGCTCTGGTCCTACAATGAGCAGTTCTTC	CASSQVDLGLWSYNEQFF
TRBV29-1	TRBJ1-4	NA	NA	TGCAGCGTGGGGGGAGAAAAACTGTTTTTT	CSVGGEKLFF
TRBV5-6	TRBJ1-5	NA	once	TGTGCCAGGGGTCTCAGGGGAATGGATCAGCCCCAGCATTTT	CARGLRGMDQPQHF
TRBV2	TRBJ1-2	NA	once	TGTGCCAGCAAGGAGGCCCCGGCAGAGAACTATGGCTACACCTTC	CASKEAPAENYGYTF
TRBV11-2	TRBJ1-5	TRBD1	NA	TGTGCCAGCAGCTTAGCAGGGGGCCAGCCCCAGCATTTT	CASSLAGGQPQHF
TRBV4-1	TRBJ2-1	NA	NA	TGCGCCAGCAGCCGACCAGGGATCTACAATGAGCAGTTCTTC	CASSRPGIYNEQFF
TRBV18	TRBJ1-1	NA	NA	TGTGCCAGCTCACCATGGGGAGGGAGTAGGAACACTGAAGCTTTCTTT	CASSPWGGSRNTEAFF
TRBV5-1	TRBJ2-7	NA	NA	TGCGCCAGCAGCTTGGACAGGTTAGGCTACGAGCAGTACTTC	CASSLDRLGYEQYF
TRBV29-1	TRBJ1-5	TRBD1	NA	TGCAGCGTTAAACAGGGGGCTGGCAATCAGCCCCAGCATTTT	CSVKQGAGNQPQHF
TRBV6-6	TRBJ1-5	TRBD1	NA	TGTGCCAGCAGTTACCGGACAGGGGGCAATCAGCCCCAGCATTTT	CASSYRTGGNQPQHF
TRBV6-6	TRBJ1-5	NA	NA	TGTGCCAGCAGTTTACCCAGGCCTTTGAATCAGCCCCAGCATTTT	CASSLPRPLNQPQHF
TRBV6-6	TRBJ2-7	TRBD1	NA	TGTGCCAGCAGTTACCCGGGACAGATCTACGAGCAGTACTTC	CASSYPGQIYEQYF
TRBV4-1	TRBJ2-5	TRBD2	NA	TGCGCCAGCAGCCAAGGGCCTAGCGGGAGTCTCCAAGAGACCCAGTACTTC	CASSQGPSGSLQETQYF